Listed below are T cell receptor beta chains from one sample, sequenced in a study of a mutant IDH1 vaccine in newly diagnosed glioma. Measured with immunoSEQ multiplex PCR; TCRdb has only the in-frame clones, and not every one. The top ten hold roughly 0.61% of the sample, which has roughly 110,000 clones, under 90% seen once. Their antigen targets remain unknown. The sample in question was PBMCs, obtained from a glioma patient whose treatment included an IDH1 peptide vaccine. These receptors originate from a woman aged 50 to 60 with glioma. Each CDR3 is given with its conserved first and last residue. Fields, in order: V gene, D gene, J gene, clone size, CDR3 DNA, CDR3 protein. The D gene is left open where the match is weak. Some rows have no size entry. The others give once, few or many, or a class for an expanded clone.

V gene: TRBV28; D gene: -; J gene: TRBJ1-5; clone size: once; CDR3 DNA: TGTGCCAGCAGCGGGACACCTAGCAATCAGCCCCAGCATTTT; CDR3 protein: CASSGTPSNQPQHF
V gene: TRBV15; D gene: -; J gene: TRBJ1-1; clone size: -; CDR3 DNA: TGTGCCACCAGCCCCGGGCGGCCCACTGAAGCTTTCTTT; CDR3 protein: CATSPGRPTEAFF
V gene: TRBV5-1; D gene: -; J gene: TRBJ1-1; clone size: -; CDR3 DNA: TGCGCCAGCAGCCCGGGACGGGCGCTTAACACTGAAGCTTTCTTT; CDR3 protein: CASSPGRALNTEAFF
V gene: TRBV6-5; D gene: -; J gene: TRBJ2-6; clone size: once; CDR3 DNA: -; CDR3 protein: CASMAFGADVLTF
V gene: TRBV7-8; D gene: -; J gene: TRBJ2-6; clone size: -; CDR3 DNA: TGTGCCAGCAGCCTCCGGGGGGCCAACGTCCTGACTTTC; CDR3 protein: CASSLRGANVLTF
V gene: TRBV6-1; D gene: -; J gene: TRBJ1-3; clone size: once; CDR3 DNA: TGTGCCAGCAGGAGACAGGCAGGAAACACCATATATTTT; CDR3 protein: CASRRQAGNTIYF
V gene: TRBV5-1; D gene: TRBD2; J gene: TRBJ2-2; clone size: -; CDR3 DNA: TGCGCCAGCAGCTTGGCCGTCCTAGCGGGAGGTCCGAGCACCGGGGAGCTGTTTTTT; CDR3 protein: CASSLAVLAGGPSTGELFF
V gene: TRBV4-1; D gene: -; J gene: TRBJ1-2; clone size: -; CDR3 DNA: TGCGCCAGCAGCCAAGCGGGAGGTGGGGACTATGGCTACACCTTC; CDR3 protein: CASSQAGGGDYGYTF
V gene: TRBV5-8; D gene: TRBD2; J gene: TRBJ2-5; clone size: -; CDR3 DNA: TGTGCCAGCAGCTTATGGAAGGGACTAGCGGGAGGACAGACTCAAGAGACCCAGTACTTC; CDR3 protein: CASSLWKGLAGGQTQETQYF
V gene: TRBV5-1; D gene: -; J gene: TRBJ2-2; clone size: -; CDR3 DNA: TGCGCCAGCAGCTTGGAGCAAGGGGGGTACACCGGGGAGCTGTTTTTT; CDR3 protein: CASSLEQGGYTGELFF
V gene: TRBV10-3; D gene: -; J gene: TRBJ2-5; clone size: -; CDR3 DNA: TGTGCCACCGCAGGGGGAGGTGAAGAGACCCAGTACTTC; CDR3 protein: CATAGGGEETQYF
V gene: TRBV4-1; D gene: TRBD2; J gene: TRBJ2-7; clone size: -; CDR3 DNA: TGCGCCAGCAGCCAAGCGCGGGAGTACGAGCAGTACTTC; CDR3 protein: CASSQAREYEQYF
V gene: TRBV13; D gene: -; J gene: TRBJ1-6; clone size: once; CDR3 DNA: TGTGCCAGCAGCCCTACCTGGGATTCACCCCTCCACTTT; CDR3 protein: CASSPTWDSPLHF
V gene: TRBV7-9; D gene: -; J gene: TRBJ2-3; clone size: few; CDR3 DNA: TGTGCCAGCAGCTTACCAGGGGCTAAAGCAGATACGCAGTATTTT; CDR3 protein: CASSLPGAKADTQYF
V gene: TRBV5-1; D gene: -; J gene: TRBJ2-7; clone size: -; CDR3 DNA: TGCGCCAGCAGCGATTGGGGAGGCAACGAGCAGTACTTC; CDR3 protein: CASSDWGGNEQYF
V gene: TRBV7-6; D gene: -; J gene: TRBJ2-1; clone size: -; CDR3 DNA: TGTGCCAGCAGCCGAAACCGCCACAATGAGCAGTTCTTC; CDR3 protein: CASSRNRHNEQFF
V gene: TRBV2; D gene: -; J gene: TRBJ1-5; clone size: -; CDR3 DNA: TGTGCCAGCAGACAGCCCAATCAGCCCCAGCATTTT; CDR3 protein: CASRQPNQPQHF
V gene: TRBV29-1; D gene: -; J gene: TRBJ2-2; clone size: -; CDR3 DNA: TGCAGCGTTGAGTGGCCGACAGCCGGGGAGCTGTTTTTT; CDR3 protein: CSVEWPTAGELFF
V gene: TRBV25-1; D gene: TRBD1; J gene: TRBJ2-7; clone size: -; CDR3 DNA: TGTGCCAGCAACAGGGGGTACGAGCAGTACTTC; CDR3 protein: CASNRGYEQYF
V gene: TRBV18; D gene: -; J gene: TRBJ1-1; clone size: -; CDR3 DNA: TGTGCCAGCTCACCACTTTTTCAGACGAACACTGAAGCTTTCTTT; CDR3 protein: CASSPLFQTNTEAFF
V gene: TRBV9; D gene: TRBD2; J gene: TRBJ2-7; clone size: -; CDR3 DNA: TGTGCCAGCAGCGACTCGATAGCGGGAGGCCCAAGCTCCTACGAGCAGTACTTC; CDR3 protein: CASSDSIAGGPSSYEQYF
V gene: TRBV2; D gene: TRBD2; J gene: TRBJ2-5; clone size: -; CDR3 DNA: TGTGCCAGCAGTGAACTGGCGGGAGCCCCGGGGTGGGAGACCCAGTACTTC; CDR3 protein: CASSELAGAPGWETQYF
V gene: TRBV9; D gene: TRBD2; J gene: TRBJ2-2; clone size: -; CDR3 DNA: TGTGCCAGCAGCCCGCGGGGGGGGGAGGAACCCACCGGGGAGCTGTTTTTT; CDR3 protein: CASSPRGGEEPTGELFF
V gene: TRBV18; D gene: TRBD2; J gene: TRBJ2-7; clone size: -; CDR3 DNA: TGTGCCAGCTCACCGGGACTAGCGGGAGGGCCCCACGAGCAGTACTTC; CDR3 protein: CASSPGLAGGPHEQYF
V gene: TRBV2; D gene: TRBD2; J gene: TRBJ2-5; clone size: -; CDR3 DNA: TGTGCCAGCACTTTTCGACTAGCGGATCGCCAAGAGACCCAGTACTTC; CDR3 protein: CASTFRLADRQETQYF